This T cell receptor (beta chain) was sequenced in a study of post-analysis software for immune sequencing data. The wider study: There were relapsing-remitting, secondary progressive and progressive-relapsing multiple sclerosis among the disease courses included.

The study, taken as a whole, reports: Strong same-batch co-clustering of samples appeared with F measure clustering. Compared with controls, patients showed significantly lower normalized Chao1 diversity. With TRBV5-6, TRBV5-1 and TRBV20-1 included, about 5 TRBV segments were more frequent in patients than in controls.

Presence of unique molecular identifiers characterized the TCR beta cDNA libraries. A population of roughly 0.9 to 11 million T cells gave rise to a few hundred thousand cDNA molecules. TCRdb passed the PCR reads through MiXCR, listing each CDR3 protein once. This sample has around 440,000 distinct CDR3 sequences; 40% to 55% occur once, and the top ten carry about 12%. The CDR3 is 15 amino acids. The V segment lost 6 bases and the J segment 9 bases; nucleotides outside the gene matches: 5. This clonotype occurred a few times. Its antigen remains unknown. The clonotype was recovered from a girl between 10 and 17 years old with multiple sclerosis. The chain couples TRBV12-3 or TRBV12-4 to TRBJ2-1, with TRBD2 matching over 16 bases. Sequences were obtained from blood. The CDR3 DNA reads TGTGCCAGCAGCAGCGGGACTAGCGGGAGGGGTGAGCAGTTCTTC. The encoded protein is CASSSGTSGRGEQFF.